A single sample is the source of the 20 T cell receptor beta chains below, sequenced in a study of molecular identifiers for immune sequencing clone quantification. TCRdb re-analysed the PCR reads in MiXCR, keeping a single row per CDR3 protein. The sample holds about 40,000 distinct CDR3 sequences, about 24% seen once. The sequencing input was naive CD8+ T cells from blood, with Jurkat cell RNA spiked in. Subset here: FACS-sorted CD8+CD4-CCR7+CD45RA+ naive T cells. All receptors come from a human donor in good health. Some libraries in this study had Jurkat cell RNA spiked in.

This clonotype was seen repeatedly, ten times or more. This chain uses TRBV6-2 or TRBV6-3 with TRBJ1-1, with D unclear. CDR3 length: 16 amino acids. CDR1 and CDR2 from the germline V gene are MNHEY and SVGEGT. The V end was cut by 7 bases, the J end by 4 bases, with 22 bases between. CDR3 sequence reads: CASIGWTYLVGTEAFF. The CDR3 DNA reads as TGTGCCAGCATTGGATGGACGTATTTAGTTGGCACTGAAGCTTTCTTT.

In regard to this clonotype: This clone may be a read error of a much larger clone one base away. This chain uses TRBV19 with TRBJ1-5; possible D gene TRBD1, 5 bases. CDR1 LNHDA and CDR2 SQIVND come from the germline V gene (reference sequence). Trimming cost V 5 bases and J 6 bases, with 17 bases left between them. The CDR3 loop spans 15 amino acids. The CDR3 DNA sequence: TGTGCCAGTAGTTACCGGGACGCCGAAATTCAGCCCCAGCATTTT. It yields the protein CASSYRDAEIQPQHF.

This clonotype occurred many times. The J gene is TRBJ2-1, the V gene TRBV29-1; 11 nucleotides match TRBD1. The CDR3 is made up of 18 amino acids. CDR1 and CDR2 from the germline V gene are SQVTM and ANQGSEA. Trimming at V came to 1 base and at J to 7 bases, leaving 15 bases not matched to a gene. Written as DNA, the CDR3 is TGCAGCGTTGAAGTGCCCCTCCCCTGGACAGGGGGCCAAAATGAGCAGTTCTTC. It specifies CSVEVPLPWTGGQNEQFF.

This clonotype was picked up many times. The CDR3 here is CASSVTETQYF. The DNA of the CDR3 is TGTGCCAGCAGCGTAACAGAGACCCAGTACTTC. This rearrangement joins TRBV7-9 to TRBJ2-5; unclear D gene. CDR1 and CDR2 (germline): SEHNR, FQNEAQ (reference sequence). With 5 bases removed from V and 4 bases from J, the gap between germline ends came to 5 bases. This CDR3 has 11 amino acids. The whole variable domain, filled in from reference TRBV7-9 and TRBJ2-5, reads DTGVSQNPRHKITKRGQNVTFRCDPISEHNRLYWYRQTLGQGPEFLTYFQNEAQLEKSRLLSDRFSAERPKGSFSTLEIQRTEQGDSAMYLCASSVTETQYFGPGTRLLVL.

Points on this clonotype: A much larger clone lies a single base off, so this may be a read error. The chain carries TRBV5-1 and TRBJ2-5; tentatively, D is TRBD1 (6 bases). Per germline, CDR1 SGHRS and CDR2 YFSETQ. Trimming took 4 bases from V and 0 from J, leaving 10 bases between them. The CDR3 covers 14 residues. CDR3 nucleotides: TGCGCCAGCAGCGCTGGACAGTACCAAGAGACCCAGTACTTC. Translating gives CASSAGQYQETQYF.

This clonotype was observed many times. The chain joins TRBV23-1 to TRBJ2-2, with D perhaps matching TRBD1 or TRBD2 (6 bases each). TRBV23-1 is given ORF status, its function remaining uncertain. The V and J ends lost 4 bases and 3 bases respectively, with 21 bases between them. The CDR3 sequence is 18 residues long. CDR3 DNA sequence: TGCGCCAGCAGTCCCCACACTCGGGGGCGGGATGACACCGGGGAGCTGTTTTTT. Encoded protein: CASSPHTRGRDDTGELFF.

Remarks on this clonotype: Its ends do not fully match the called genes, so a read error is possible. V gene TRBV27 combines with J gene TRBJ2-5; D may be TRBD1 (6 bases). CDR1 MNHEY and CDR2 SMNVEV come from the germline V gene (reference sequence). The CDR3 length is 15 residues. The CDR3 coding sequence is TGTGCCAGCAGTTTGGGGGCAGCCTACCAACAGACCCAGTACTTC. Amino acid sequence: CASSLGAAYQQTQYF.

A note on this clonotype: An end of the junction differs from the germline gene, which may be a read error. CDR3 DNA sequence: TGTGCTAGCAGCGACGGCCCTCGGACAGGCGAGAGCTCTGGGGCCAACGTCCTGACTTTC. Encoded protein: CASSDGPRTGESSGANVLTF. The J gene is TRBJ2-6, the V gene TRBV7-7, with 7 bases fitting TRBD1. The CDR3 covers 20 residues. CDR1 SSHAT and CDR2 FNYEAQ come from the germline V gene (reference sequence).

This clonotype was detected ten times or more. This chain uses TRBV5-4 with TRBJ2-5, with D possibly TRBD1 on 6 matching bases. CDR1 SGHNT and CDR2 YYREEE come from the germline V gene (reference sequence). The CDR3 is made up of 14 amino acids. V lost 0 bases, J lost 2 bases, and 8 bases lay in between. Here the CDR3 DNA reads TGTGCCAGCAGCTTGGTGACAGGACAAGAGACCCAGTACTTC. It translates to CASSLVTGQETQYF.

This clonotype was seen only a few times. The chain combines TRBV30 with TRBJ1-1; D not resolved. With 0 bases removed from V and 5 bases from J, the gap between germline ends came to 10 bases. The CDR3 consists of 13 residues. Germline CDR1 GTSNPN, CDR2 SVGIG (reference sequence). The CDR3 reads CAWSVMVVTEAFF. The CDR3, as DNA: TGTGCCTGGAGTGTAATGGTGGTGACTGAAGCTTTCTTT.

The V gene is TRBV9, the J gene TRBJ2-3; D perhaps matches TRBD2 (6 bases). Germline V gives CDR1 SGDLS, CDR2 YYNGEE. V lost 3 bases to trimming and J lost 0 bases, with 14 bases between them. The CDR3 consists of 16 residues. CDR3 sequence: CASSAGDFRSTDTQYF. The CDR3 DNA reads as TGTGCCAGCAGCGCCGGGGACTTCAGAAGCACAGATACGCAGTATTTT.

The J gene is TRBJ2-2, the V gene TRBV6-2 or TRBV6-3, with TRBD1 identical over 8 bases. The CDR3 spans 14 residues. Germline trimming cut 6 bases from V and 7 bases from J; bases unmatched to any gene: 7. CDR1 is MNHEY and CDR2 is SVGEGT in the germline V gene. The CDR3 spells CASSPTGAIGELFF. The CDR3 DNA sequence: TGTGCCAGCAGCCCGACAGGGGCTATCGGGGAGCTGTTTTTT.

This clonotype was seen many times. The chain is built from TRBV19 and TRBJ1-5, with D perhaps TRBD1 (5 bases). Germline CDR1 and CDR2: LNHDA and SQIVND (reference sequence). V shed 5 bases and J shed 2 bases, with 13 bases lying between them. The CDR3 is made up of 15 amino acids. This chain's CDR3 is CASSVSGYGNQPQHF. In nucleotides, the CDR3 is TGTGCCAGTAGTGTCTCAGGGTATGGCAATCAGCCCCAGCATTTT.

Many counts were recorded for this clonotype. The chain uses TRBV4-3 and TRBJ2-4; no reliable D call. This CDR3 is built from 13 residues. Per germline, CDR1 LGHNA and CDR2 YSLEER. V lost 0 bases and J 8 bases, leaving 8 bases between the germline ends. CDR3 protein: CASSQDQVDIQYF. The CDR3 coding sequence is TGCGCCAGCAGCCAAGATCAGGTAGACATTCAGTACTTC.

The chain recombines TRBV4-1 with TRBJ2-6; 8 positions agree with TRBD1. The CDR3 spans 18 residues. V shed 4 bases and J 0 bases; nucleotides not matched to a gene: 8. Germline V gene sequence: CDR1 MGHRA, CDR2 YSYEKL. The CDR3, as DNA: TGCGCCAGCAGCCCAGGCGGACAGGGCAACTCTGGGGCCAACGTCCTGACTTTC. It yields the protein CASSPGGQGNSGANVLTF.

This clonotype was found many times. The chain combines TRBV11-2 with TRBJ2-7; the match to TRBD1 covers 7 bases. The CDR3 has 14 amino acids. V was clipped by 8 bases and J by 0 bases; unmatched bases: 7. Germline values: CDR1 SGHAT, CDR2 FQNNGV. CDR3 sequence (DNA): TGTGCCAGCGCCTACAGGGGAGCCTCCTACGAGCAGTACTTC. Its translation: CASAYRGASYEQYF.

The table lists this clonotype with many counts. CDR3 in amino acids: CAISEAGGWTDTQYF. The CDR3 DNA reads TGTGCCATCAGTGAAGCGGGGGGGTGGACAGATACGCAGTATTTT. The gene calls are TRBV10-3 and TRBJ2-3, with 10 bases that match TRBD2. The junction had 3 bases not matched to a gene; V was cut back by 3 bases and J by 3 bases. Germline lookup yields CDR1 ENHRY and CDR2 SYGVKD. The CDR3 has 15 amino acids.

As concerns this clonotype: This may be a read error, as it is one base from a much larger clone. The CDR3 region has the DNA TGTGCCAGCAGCCTTGGACTAGCGGGAGCTGCCGGGGAGCTGTTTTTT. As protein: CASSLGLAGAAGELFF. The rearrangement links TRBV7-6 to TRBJ2-2, with TRBD2 matching over 13 bases. With V trimmed by 5 bases and J by 6 bases, 6 bases remained unmatched. CDR3 size: 16 residues. The germline gives CDR1 SGHVS, CDR2 FNYEAQ.

This clonotype has ten or more counts. DNA of the CDR3: TGCAGCGTTCCCAAACTGAACACCGGGGAGCTGTTTTTT. Residues: CSVPKLNTGELFF. The J gene is TRBJ2-2, the V gene TRBV29-1; unclear D gene. Trimming took off 5 bases at V and 1 base at J, with 8 bases between the two ends. This CDR3 contains 13 residues. CDR1 and CDR2 from the germline V gene are SQVTM and ANQGSEA.

The sample holds many counts of this clonotype. This chain uses TRBV19 with TRBJ1-5; D uncertain. V was trimmed by 2 bases and J by 0 bases, leaving 8 bases between them. CDR3 length: 15 residues. The germline V gene has CDR1 LNHDA and CDR2 SQIVND (reference sequence). CDR3 loop: CASSIYWSSNQPQHF. CDR3 DNA sequence: TGTGCCAGTAGTATATACTGGAGTAGCAATCAGCCCCAGCATTTT.